This T cell receptor (beta chain) stems from a study of blood T cell repertoires in COVID-19. This CDR3 has 16 amino acids. The V end lost 1 base, the J end lost 0 bases, and 10 bases lay between the germline ends. Germline-derived CDR1 and CDR2 are LNHNV and YYDKDF (reference sequence). Participant ages covered about 18 to 89 years across about two dozen US areas. Cohort 3 donors were reported recovered after two negative PCRs, clearance, or symptom resolution. Sequenced by immunoSEQ multiplex PCR; TCRdb stores in-frame clones only, minus some. Here the sample spans 95,000 to 150,000 clones, less than 90% being singletons.

The gene calls are TRBV15 and TRBJ1-5; D possibly corresponds to TRBD1 (6 bases). The sequencing sample was made of PBMCs or T cells enriched from blood (not recorded which). The TCR was taken from a woman aged 25-40 years who had recovered from COVID-19. In DNA, the CDR3 is TGTGCCACCAGCAGAGGGGGGGGCCCTAGCAATCAGCCCCAGCATTTT. It encodes CATSRGGGPSNQPQHF.